The 2 T cell receptor beta chains below come from one sample, sequenced in a study of blood T cell repertoires in COVID-19. Assay used: immunoSEQ multiplex PCR; TCRdb lists only in-frame clones, some missing. The data show a few hundred thousand clones, with more than 70% seen just once and over 6% held by the top ten. The sequenced sample was peripheral blood. The receptor set was obtained from a woman in her thirties who had recovered from COVID-19.

This chain joins TRBV28 and TRBJ2-2, with D maybe TRBD1 (6 bases). The CDR3 loop spans 16 amino acids. Germline V gene sequence: CDR1 MDHEN, CDR2 SYDVKM. V was cut by 3 bases and J by 4 bases, with 15 bases left in between. CDR3 amino acids: CASSFGTPQFTGELFF. The CDR3 DNA follows: TGTGCCAGCAGTTTTGGGACACCTCAATTCACCGGGGAGCTGTTTTTT.

V and J are TRBV7-2 and TRBJ2-5; possible D gene TRBD1, 6 bases. Deletions cut 6 bases from V and 3 bases from J, with 14 bases between. Germline V gene data show CDR1 as SGHTA and CDR2 as FQGNSA. The CDR3 covers 14 residues. The CDR3 bases are TGTGCCAGCAGTCCGGACAGACCAAAAGAGACCCAGTACTTC. Amino acids: CASSPDRPKETQYF.